This T cell receptor (beta chain) was observed in a study of blood T cells in healthy people across ages. The CDR3 extends over 12 amino acids. Trimming removed 10 bases from V and 1 base from J; junction bases left unmatched: 3. The V gene's germline CDR1 is ENHRY and CDR2 SYGVKD. This clonotype was detected only a few times. The people who gave samples were healthy Caucasians from Russia, aged roughly 6 to 100. Through a sample-barcoded 5' primer and a J-beta primer mix, a second PCR was run for roughly 6 to 11 cycles. A template-switch adaptor that had 12 random nucleotides put a tag on each cDNA molecule. Per sample, CDR3-containing paired-end reads numbered at least 2.5 million. TCRdb recomputed calls from the 5' RACE reads with MiXCR, one row per CDR3 protein. The data hold 630,000 or so distinct CDR3 sequences, with approximately 31% observed a single time.

The sequence derives from a woman of 80 years or more in good health. Material for sequencing was blood. This rearrangement joins TRBV10-3 to TRBJ2-7; 8 nucleotides line up with TRBD1. This CDR3 is CATTGGSYEQYF. The CDR3 coding sequence is TGTGCCACAACAGGGGGTTCCTACGAGCAGTACTTC.